These T cell receptor beta chains were read from a single sample in a study of blood T cell repertoires in COVID-19. Profiled with immunoSEQ multiplex PCR; TCRdb holds only in-frame clones, not every one. The sample shows about 140,000 clones, 84% of them seen only once. The source material was PBMCs or T cells enriched from blood (not recorded which). The receptors originated from a woman under 30 who had been exposed to COVID-19. Both conserved end residues are part of each CDR3. Each record gives: D gene, J gene, V gene, CDR3 protein. D genes are given only for firm matches.

>.|TRBJ2-7|TRBV19
CASSMSLSYEQYF
>.|TRBJ2-6|TRBV19
CASRLGPSGANVLTF
>TRBD1|TRBJ1-2|TRBV2
CASRGTGKDTF
>.|TRBJ2-5|TRBV6-5
CASSYSRGSGETQYF
>TRBD1|TRBJ1-2|TRBV7-9
CASSLGERTGYGYTF
>TRBD1|TRBJ2-7|TRBV29-1
CSCRDRAYEQYF
>.|TRBJ1-1|TRBV6-5
CASSYPQRGGEAFF
>.|TRBJ2-3|TRBV5-5
CASTWRAVVGADTQYF
>.|TRBJ2-7|TRBV5-5
CASSLVFSVSEREQYF
>.|TRBJ1-2|TRBV7-8
CASSLEPDYGYTF
>.|TRBJ1-3|TRBV28
CASRDFHRAGNTIYF
>.|TRBJ1-5|TRBV18
CASSPMSPGGKNQPQHF
>.|TRBJ1-5|TRBV27
CASSPLGASQPQHF
>.|TRBJ2-5|TRBV2
CASSEVRKETQYF
>TRBD2|TRBJ2-2|TRBV6-2/TRBV6-3
CASSSGTSPLIELFF
>TRBD1|TRBJ1-2|TRBV10-3
CAISPTGGSYTF
>.|TRBJ1-2|TRBV27
CASSLSSGGYGYTF
>.|TRBJ1-3|TRBV5-1
CASSGGPGGNTIYF
>.|TRBJ2-7|TRBV6-5
CASSPGVPYEQYF
>.|TRBJ2-6|TRBV27
CASSLWPVTGANVLTF
>TRBD1|TRBJ2-7|TRBV29-1
CSVELDRAYEQYF
>TRBD2|TRBJ2-1|TRBV7-3
CASSLTLPSGRNEQFF
>.|TRBJ1-4|TRBV5-5
CASSRFEVFREKLFF
>.|TRBJ1-3|TRBV2
CASSAWLSSGNTIYF
>TRBD1|TRBJ1-4|TRBV11-2
CASSRGTGYEKLFF
>.|TRBJ1-5|TRBV19
CASSISPTGNQPQHF
>TRBD2|TRBJ2-1|TRBV7-2
CASSLALQGGYNEQFF
>.|TRBJ2-2|TRBV11-2
CASSLGRGGSGELFF
>.|TRBJ2-4|TRBV11-3
CASSLGAGKGNIQYF
>TRBD1|TRBJ2-4|TRBV18
CASSPPGQGYTNIQYF
>.|TRBJ1-1|TRBV27
CASSFQGTEAFF
>.|TRBJ1-1|TRBV29-1
CSSLFLYKAFF
>TRBD1|TRBJ1-2|TRBV25-1
CASSDTGGWGGYTF
>.|TRBJ1-1|TRBV15
CATSRAWTVKTFF
>.|TRBJ1-2|TRBV5-4
CASSPVQGSNYGYTF
>TRBD2|TRBJ2-3|TRBV6-4
CASKGLAGSTDTQYF
>.|TRBJ2-7|TRBV5-4
CASSSSSYEQYF
>.|TRBJ1-5|TRBV27
CASSLLAGNQPQHF
>.|TRBJ1-6|TRBV25-1
CASSESSGVYSPLHF
>TRBD1|TRBJ1-1|TRBV28
CASSLIFTGVNTEAFF
>.|TRBJ1-6|TRBV7-2
CASSLGGPGSYNSPLHF
>.|TRBJ2-2|TRBV28
CATKPRDMDTGELFF
>.|TRBJ1-5|TRBV7-2
CASSLWRDQPQHF
>TRBD1|TRBJ1-2|TRBV9
CASSVQDRALYGYTF
>.|TRBJ1-2|TRBV19
CASSTEETYGYTF
>.|TRBJ2-3|TRBV3-1/TRBV3-2
CASSPTRADTQYF
>.|TRBJ2-3|TRBV12-3/TRBV12-4
CASSLSEADTQYF
>TRBD1|TRBJ2-1|TRBV2
CASSQDRGRGEQFF
>.|TRBJ2-7|TRBV7-2
CASSEDYNTYEQYF
>TRBD1|TRBJ1-2|TRBV7-9
CASNRGQGITYGYTF
>TRBD2|TRBJ2-3|TRBV6-1
CASSEESGRGADTQYF
>.|TRBJ1-4|TRBV28
CASSSPGGGTNEKLFF
>TRBD2|TRBJ2-5|TRBV27
CASSSLADPQETQYF
>TRBD2|TRBJ2-1|TRBV19
CASSPSSGSSYNEQFF
>TRBD1|TRBJ1-4|TRBV30
CAWDRGVATNEKLFF
>TRBD2|TRBJ2-7|TRBV6-2/TRBV6-3
CASSRTSGSPHEQYF
>.|TRBJ1-1|TRBV19
CASSIRGMGEAFF
>.|TRBJ2-7|TRBV2
CASRSDRSYEQYF